A single TCR beta chain is shown here with its context. Its antigen is unidentified. Eight separate reactions per sample yielded the cDNA. From the 5' RACE reads, TCRdb lists one entry per CDR3 protein and no DNA. This sample's clone table lists 80,000 or so distinct CDR3 sequences. The data were obtained in a study of monozygotic twins with inflammatory bowel disease. There are 15 residues in the CDR3. CDR1 and CDR2 from the germline V gene are SGHKS and YYEKEE (reference sequence). Regarding the study as a whole: Patient-specific immunosuppressive treatments may have made repertoires more variable.

The clonotype comes from a human donor with ulcerative colitis or Crohn's disease, or a healthy co-twin of an affected twin (not recorded which). Sequenced sample: blood. The gene calls are TRBV5-5 and TRBJ1-5; TCRdb's D gene call, TRBD1, goes unchecked for lack of DNA. This chain's CDR3 is CASSADLQVNQPQHF. Full variable domain (missing parts from reference TRBV5-5 and TRBJ1-5): DAGVTQSPTHLIKTRGQQVTLRCSPISGHKSVSWYQQVLGQGPQFIFQYYEKEERGRGNFPDRFSARQFPNYSSELNVNALLLGDSALYLCASSADLQVNQPQHFGDGTRLSIL.